The subject of this entry is one T cell receptor beta chain. Its matching antigen is unknown. The data originate from a study of identical twins. The study's findings and limits: Abundant beta clonotypes from cord blood had fewer insertions, unlike memory repertoires, which showed none. The models gave estimates that fell short of the out-of-frame TCR alpha sharing seen in monozygotic twins. Compared with unrelated sharing, twin-shared out-of-frame alpha sequences had more low-probability sequences.

A single record per CDR3 protein comes from TCRdb applying MiXCR to the 5' RACE reads. The data hold about 900,000 distinct CDR3 sequences, with 12% observed a single time. Germline assignment: CDR1 SGHRS and CDR2 YFSETQ. V shed 4 bases and J 0 bases; nucleotides not matched to a gene: 5. The CDR3 sequence is 16 residues long. Healthy Caucasian donors formed the entire cohort. The sample was also reused in another study, on yellow fever vaccine responses in identical twins.

This sequence was found in a woman between 18 and 29 years old in good health. Sequencing was done on a sample of PBMCs. The V gene is TRBV5-1, the J gene TRBJ2-1; 9 positions agree with TRBD2. Here the CDR3 reads CASSLGLALSYNEQFF. The CDR3 DNA is TGCGCCAGCAGCCTAGGACTAGCGCTCTCCTACAATGAGCAGTTCTTC.